These 21 T cell receptor beta chains originate from one sample sequenced in a study of control samples from healthy donors and cancer patients. The repertoire was sequenced with immunoSEQ multiplex PCR; TCRdb's copy has only in-frame clones and lacks some. The profile covers over 100,000 clones, with about 91% appearing a single time and 2% to 3% taken by the ten largest. Material for sequencing was blood. The receptors originated from a young woman in good health.

Notes on this clone: The identical CDR3 is also encoded by other nucleotide sequences in the sample. This sequence joins TRBV30 and TRBJ2-7; D not resolved. Between the trimmed V and J ends, which lost 0 bases and 4 bases, there was a span of 7 bases. The CDR3 runs 12 residues. CDR1 and CDR2 (germline): GTSNPN, SVGIG (reference sequence). Written as DNA, the CDR3 is TGTGCCTGGAGTGTACTATCGTACGAGCAGTACTTC. Amino acids: CAWSVLSYEQYF.

In its sample, this clone was seen a few times. The V and J genes are TRBV3-1 (or the pseudogene TRBV3-2) and TRBJ1-1; 7 bases line up with TRBD1. The V gene's germline CDR1 is LGHDT and CDR2 YNNKEL (reference sequence). Trimming at V came to 5 bases and at J to 4 bases, leaving 7 bases not matched to a gene. The CDR3 covers 14 residues. The CDR3 bases are TGTGCCAGCAGCTTGGGGACAGCTGTCACTGAAGCTTTCTTT. Amino acid sequence: CASSLGTAVTEAFF.

This clone appeared once. This chain connects TRBV5-1 to TRBJ1-5; D perhaps matches TRBD1 (5 bases). Deletions cut 4 bases from V and 0 bases from J, with 17 bases between. The CDR3 consists of 17 residues. CDR1 and CDR2 (germline): SGHRS, YFSETQ. In DNA, the CDR3 is TGCGCCAGCAGCCCCAGACGACAGAAACTTAGCAATCAGCCCCAGCATTTT. The encoded protein is CASSPRRQKLSNQPQHF.

The chain links TRBV19 to TRBJ2-1; 9 bases are shared with TRBD2. This CDR3 has 15 amino acids. With 7 bases clipped from V and 1 base from J, the junction kept 5 bases outside the gene matches. CDR1 and CDR2 (germline): LNHDA, SQIVND (reference sequence). The CDR3 DNA reads TGTGCCAGTAAACCGCTAGCGGGGTCCTACAATGAGCAGTTCTTC. As protein: CASKPLAGSYNEQFF.

V and J are TRBV6-2 or TRBV6-3 and TRBJ1-5, with D possibly being TRBD1 (5 bases). CDR3 size: 14 residues. Germline values: CDR1 MNHEY, CDR2 SVGEGT. Trimming took 0 bases from V and 5 from J, leaving 8 bases between them. CDR3 DNA: TGTGCCAGCAGTTACTCGTCAGGGTATCAGCCCCAGCATTTT. Translation: CASSYSSGYQPQHF.

The J gene is TRBJ1-1, the V gene TRBV7-8; no firm D call. In germline, CDR1 is SGHVS, CDR2 FQNEAQ. The CDR3 length is 17 residues. The ends were cut back, 4 bases at V and 0 bases at J, with 18 bases in the middle. CDR3 region: CASSSRTKSSMNTEAFF. CDR3 DNA: TGTGCCAGCAGCTCCCGGACCAAGTCGTCAATGAACACTGAAGCTTTCTTT.

V and J are TRBV6-5 and TRBJ2-3; possibly TRBD2 for D (6 bases). Per the germline V gene, CDR1 is MNHEY and CDR2 is SVGAGI. V gave up 8 bases and J gave up 6 bases, with 15 bases separating them. This CDR3 contains 13 residues. The CDR3 sequence: CASHVAGSDTQYF. The CDR3 region has the DNA TGTGCCAGCCACGTGGCGGGGAGCGATACGCAGTATTTT.

The V gene is TRBV5-1, the J gene TRBJ2-7, with 11 bases matching TRBD2. Per the germline V gene, CDR1 is SGHRS and CDR2 is YFSETQ. The CDR3 extends over 15 amino acids. J lost 1 base, V lost 4 bases, and 4 bases had no gene match. CDR3: CASSGTSGRSYEQYF. The CDR3 coding sequence is TGCGCCAGCAGCGGTACTAGCGGGAGATCCTACGAGCAGTACTTC.

In DNA, the CDR3 is TGTGCCAGCAGTTTAGTCTGGCAGGGGGGTAGTGAAAAACTGTTTTTT. Translating gives CASSLVWQGGSEKLFF. This sequence joins TRBV28 and TRBJ1-4, with 7 bases matching TRBD1. Germline V lookup: CDR1 MDHEN, CDR2 SYDVKM. Trimming at V came to 2 bases and at J to 7 bases, leaving 10 bases not matched to a gene. CDR3 size: 16 residues.

The count of this clone is one. The chain is built from TRBV24-1 and TRBJ2-7, with a possible D match to TRBD1 (6 bases). V was trimmed by 4 bases and J by 5 bases, leaving 14 bases between them. This CDR3 region has 14 residues. Germline assignment: CDR1 KGHDR and CDR2 SFDVKD. The CDR3 DNA reads TGTGCCACCAGTGAGACGGGACAAATCCACGAGCAGTACTTC. This sequence encodes CATSETGQIHEQYF.

The chain uses TRBV27 and TRBJ2-1; 11 bases are shared with TRBD1. CDR3 length equals 15 residues. With 1 base clipped from V and 5 bases from J, the junction kept 1 base outside the gene matches. Germline CDR1 MNHEY, CDR2 SMNVEV (reference sequence). CDR3: CASSLWTGGNNEQFF. The DNA for the CDR3 is TGTGCCAGCAGTTTATGGACAGGGGGCAACAATGAGCAGTTCTTC.

As to this clone: Other DNA sequences in this specimen translate into the identical CDR3. The rearrangement joins TRBV9 to TRBJ2-2; D is uncertain. CDR1 SGDLS and CDR2 YYNGEE come from the germline V gene. The CDR3 has 12 amino acids. The V gene lost 5 bases and the J gene lost 2 bases, with 4 bases spanning the gap. The CDR3 region is CASRPNTGELFF. The CDR3 DNA follows: TGTGCCAGCAGACCAAACACCGGGGAGCTGTTTTTT. Drawing the rest from reference TRBV9 and TRBJ2-2, the complete variable domain is DSGVTQTPKHLITATGQRVTLRCSPRSGDLSVYWYQQSLDQGLQFLIQYYNGEERAKGNILERFSAQQFPDLHSELNLSSLELGDSALYFCASRPNTGELFFGEGSRLTVL.

The J gene is TRBJ2-1, the V gene TRBV6-4; 7 nucleotides match TRBD1. CDR1 and CDR2 (germline): MRHNA, SNTAGT. V shed 3 bases, J shed 4 bases, and the junction held 6 bases outside the gene matches. The CDR3 runs to 15 residues. The CDR3 coding sequence is TGTGCCAGCAGTGATAAGGGGGACAGTTACAATGAGCAGTTCTTC. It yields the protein CASSDKGDSYNEQFF.

The chain combines TRBV19 with TRBJ1-2; D perhaps matches TRBD1 (5 bases). Germline assignment: CDR1 LNHDA and CDR2 SQIVND (reference sequence). V was cut by 9 bases and J by 6 bases, with 11 bases left in between. The CDR3 consists of 11 residues. The chain's CDR3 is CASDGTDGYTF. The CDR3 nucleotides are TGTGCCAGCGATGGGACGGATGGCTACACCTTC. Full variable domain (missing parts from reference TRBV19 and TRBJ1-2): DGGITQSPKYLFRKEGQNVTLSCEQNLNHDAMYWYRQDPGQGLRLIYYSQIVNDFQKGDIAEGYSVSREKKESFPLTVTSAQKNPTAFYLCASDGTDGYTFGSGTRLTVV.

The V gene is TRBV2, the J gene TRBJ1-2; 10 bases align to TRBD1. J was trimmed by 2 bases and V by 7 bases; bases with no gene match: 4. CDR1 and CDR2 from the germline V gene are SNHLY and FYNNEI. The CDR3 spans 14 residues. CDR3 DNA: TGTGCCAGCACCGGGACAGGGGTGAACTATGGCTACACCTTC. Protein product: CASTGTGVNYGYTF. Supplemented by reference TRBV2 and TRBJ1-2, the full variable domain reads EPEVTQTPSHQVTQMGQEVILRCVPISNHLYFYWYRQILGQKVEFLVSFYNNEISEKSEIFDDQFSVERPDGSNFTLKIRSTKLEDSAMYFCASTGTGVNYGYTFGSGTRLTVV.

The count of this clone is one. The chain has TRBV5-1 and TRBJ1-3; D ambiguous. Trimming shortened V by 1 base and J by 0 bases, and 17 bases separated the two germline ends. Per germline, CDR1 SGHRS and CDR2 YFSETQ. There are 18 residues in the CDR3. The CDR3 loop reads CASSLTVRGASSGNTIYF. The CDR3 nucleotides are TGCGCCAGCAGCTTGACAGTTCGGGGAGCCTCCTCTGGAAACACCATATATTTT.

The chain combines TRBV19 with TRBJ2-1, with 9 bases fitting TRBD2. With 0 bases clipped from V and 16 bases from J, the junction kept 13 bases outside the gene matches. Germline CDR1 and CDR2: LNHDA and SQIVND (reference sequence). The CDR3 has 15 residues. CDR3 region: CASSIDHPAGGPIFF. The CDR3, as DNA: TGTGCCAGTAGTATAGATCACCCGGCGGGGGGGCCGATTTTCTTC.

This chain uses TRBV7-6 with TRBJ2-2, with 7 bases identical to TRBD2. This CDR3 spans 17 amino acids. Looked up from germline, CDR1 is SGHVS and CDR2 is FNYEAQ. The junction had 11 bases not matched to a gene; V was cut back by 2 bases and J by 5 bases. The CDR3 sequence: CASSLLSGGDSTGELFF. CDR3 bases: TGTGCCAGCAGCTTATTGTCGGGAGGCGATTCGACCGGGGAGCTGTTTTTT.

The V and J genes are TRBV11-2 and TRBJ2-7; 9 nucleotides match TRBD2. The germline CDR1 and CDR2 sequences are SGHAT and FQNNGV. The CDR3 spans 15 residues. Unmatched junction bases numbered 8, after V lost 6 bases and J lost 2 bases. The CDR3 spells CASSPSGGPAYEQYF. The CDR3, as DNA: TGTGCCAGCAGTCCCAGCGGGGGGCCTGCCTACGAGCAGTACTTC.

The chain's CDR3 is CASSQDGLAKNIQYF. The CDR3 DNA is TGCGCCAGCAGCCAAGACGGCCTAGCCAAAAACATTCAGTACTTC. The chain is built from TRBV4-3 and TRBJ2-4; D gene unclear. Trimming cost V 0 bases and J 0 bases, with 6 bases left between them. Germline-derived CDR1 and CDR2 are LGHNA and YSLEER. The CDR3 sequence is 15 residues long.

The chain employs TRBV6-5 and TRBJ1-6; a weak D match, TRBD1 (6 bases). This CDR3 contains 16 residues. Germline V gene data show CDR1 as MNHEY and CDR2 as SVGAGI. V lost 2 bases and J lost 7, with 15 bases in between. The CDR3 protein is CASSYGGPNDNSPLHF. CDR3 bases: TGTGCCAGCAGTTACGGGGGGCCAAATGACAATTCACCCCTCCACTTT.